This is a list of T cell receptor beta chains from one sample in a study of blood T cell repertoires in COVID-19. Sequencing was performed with immunoSEQ multiplex PCR; in TCRdb, only in-frame clones are kept and a portion is missing. The sample records approximately 120,000 clones, 81% being singletons. Sequences were obtained from peripheral blood. Receptors were obtained from a human donor in a cohort sampled during active COVID-19. CDR3s include the opening cysteine and the closing phenylalanine or tryptophan. Each record gives: clone size, J gene, V gene, CDR3 length, D gene, CDR3 DNA, CDR3 protein. D genes are given only for firm matches. The listing skips clone size in some rows; elsewhere it reads once, few, many or a size class.

abundance: NA; j_gene: TRBJ1-5; v_gene: TRBV4-3; len: 13; d_gene: NA; CDR3nt: TGCGCCAGCAGCCAAGTCGGGGATCAGCCCCAGCATTTT; CDR3aa: CASSQVGDQPQHF
abundance: NA; j_gene: TRBJ2-7; v_gene: TRBV4-3; len: 15; d_gene: NA; CDR3nt: TGCGCCAGCAGCCAAGATCACCACAGGGAATACGAGCAGTACTTC; CDR3aa: CASSQDHHREYEQYF
abundance: NA; j_gene: TRBJ2-1; v_gene: TRBV10-1; len: 15; d_gene: TRBD2; CDR3nt: TGCGCGTCCCGACTAGCGGGGGGGCGGGGAAATGAGCAGTTCTTC; CDR3aa: CASRLAGGRGNEQFF
abundance: once; j_gene: TRBJ2-6; v_gene: TRBV4-3; len: 19; d_gene: TRBD1; CDR3nt: TGCGCCAGCAGCCAAGAGGACAGGGGTATTTTCTCTGGGGCCAACGTCCTGACTTTC; CDR3aa: CASSQEDRGIFSGANVLTF
abundance: NA; j_gene: TRBJ1-1; v_gene: TRBV27; len: 13; d_gene: NA; CDR3nt: TGTGCCAGCAGAGACCAGGGTACCACTGAAGCTTTCTTT; CDR3aa: CASRDQGTTEAFF
abundance: NA; j_gene: TRBJ2-3; v_gene: TRBV6-5; len: 14; d_gene: NA; CDR3nt: TGTGCCAGCAGTTCCACAACAGGGTCAGATACGCAGTATTTT; CDR3aa: CASSSTTGSDTQYF
abundance: NA; j_gene: TRBJ1-2; v_gene: TRBV9; len: 14; d_gene: TRBD1; CDR3nt: TGTGCCAGCAGCGCACAACAGGGGGCCTATGGCTACACCTTC; CDR3aa: CASSAQQGAYGYTF
abundance: NA; j_gene: TRBJ1-1; v_gene: TRBV28; len: 14; d_gene: NA; CDR3nt: TGTGCCAGCAGTTTGCCGGGATACAACACTGAAGCTTTCTTT; CDR3aa: CASSLPGYNTEAFF
abundance: NA; j_gene: TRBJ1-2; v_gene: TRBV29-1; len: 13; d_gene: TRBD1; CDR3nt: TGCAGCGGTGGGGTGGACAGGGGGCTTGGCTACACCTTC; CDR3aa: CSGGVDRGLGYTF
abundance: NA; j_gene: TRBJ2-1; v_gene: TRBV18; len: 15; d_gene: TRBD2; CDR3nt: TGTGCCAGCTCACCAACTAGCGGGAGGGTCGATGAGCAGTTCTTC; CDR3aa: CASSPTSGRVDEQFF
abundance: NA; j_gene: TRBJ1-5; v_gene: TRBV5-5; len: 15; d_gene: NA; CDR3nt: TGTGCCAGCAGCTTGGCCGGGGGGGTGAGACAGCCCCAGCATTTT; CDR3aa: CASSLAGGVRQPQHF
abundance: once; j_gene: TRBJ1-1; v_gene: TRBV6-1; len: 14; d_gene: NA; CDR3nt: TGTGCCAGCAGTGAAACCCCCGGAGACACTGAAGCTTTCTTT; CDR3aa: CASSETPGDTEAFF
abundance: NA; j_gene: TRBJ1-1; v_gene: TRBV3-1/TRBV3-2; len: 13; d_gene: NA; CDR3nt: TGTGCCAGCAGCTTCAGGGAGAACACTGAAGCTTTCTTT; CDR3aa: CASSFRENTEAFF
abundance: NA; j_gene: TRBJ2-5; v_gene: TRBV7-6; len: 16; d_gene: TRBD2; CDR3nt: TGTGCCAGCAGCCCCCGACTAGCGGGAGGCTGGGAGACCCAGTACTTC; CDR3aa: CASSPRLAGGWETQYF
abundance: NA; j_gene: TRBJ2-4; v_gene: TRBV28; len: 15; d_gene: TRBD1; CDR3nt: TGTGCCATCAGTACAGGGGGAACTAGGATGAACATTCAGTACTTC; CDR3aa: CAISTGGTRMNIQYF
abundance: NA; j_gene: TRBJ2-7; v_gene: TRBV27; len: 15; d_gene: TRBD2; CDR3nt: TGTGCCAGCAGTCCGTCTAGCGGGTGGATCTACGAGCAGTACTTC; CDR3aa: CASSPSSGWIYEQYF
abundance: NA; j_gene: TRBJ1-2; v_gene: TRBV2; len: 14; d_gene: NA; CDR3nt: TGTGCCAGCAGTGAAGACGGGGGTAACTATGGCTACACCTTC; CDR3aa: CASSEDGGNYGYTF
abundance: NA; j_gene: TRBJ1-2; v_gene: TRBV18; len: 15; d_gene: TRBD1; CDR3nt: TGTGCCAGCTCACCATCGGGACAGGGACTTTATGGCTACACCTTC; CDR3aa: CASSPSGQGLYGYTF
abundance: NA; j_gene: TRBJ1-2; v_gene: TRBV7-2; len: 14; d_gene: TRBD1; CDR3nt: TGTGCCAGCAGCTCGCACAGGGGGCTTATTGGCTACACCTTC; CDR3aa: CASSSHRGLIGYTF
abundance: NA; j_gene: TRBJ1-4; v_gene: TRBV6-5; len: 15; d_gene: NA; CDR3nt: TGTGCCAGCAAACAGGGTTTGTCAACTAATGAAAAACTGTTTTTT; CDR3aa: CASKQGLSTNEKLFF
abundance: NA; j_gene: TRBJ1-2; v_gene: TRBV2; len: 15; d_gene: TRBD1; CDR3nt: TGTGCCAGCAGTGAAGGGACAGGGGGCAACTATGGCTACACCTTC; CDR3aa: CASSEGTGGNYGYTF
abundance: NA; j_gene: TRBJ2-7; v_gene: TRBV7-9; len: 16; d_gene: TRBD2; CDR3nt: TGTGCCAGCAACTCGTTACTAGCGGGATTTTTGGACGAGCAGTACTTC; CDR3aa: CASNSLLAGFLDEQYF
abundance: NA; j_gene: TRBJ2-1; v_gene: TRBV6-2/TRBV6-3; len: 13; d_gene: NA; CDR3nt: TGTGCCAGCAGTTATCAGGGGTTGAATGAGCAGTTCTTC; CDR3aa: CASSYQGLNEQFF
abundance: few; j_gene: TRBJ2-7; v_gene: TRBV3-1/TRBV3-2; len: 11; d_gene: NA; CDR3nt: TGTGCCAGCAGCCAACTCTACGAGCAGTACTTC; CDR3aa: CASSQLYEQYF
abundance: NA; j_gene: TRBJ1-3; v_gene: TRBV5-6; len: 17; d_gene: TRBD1; CDR3nt: TGTGCCAGCAGCTTTCTGACAGGGCGAGGCTCTGGAAACACCATATATTTT; CDR3aa: CASSFLTGRGSGNTIYF
abundance: NA; j_gene: TRBJ2-7; v_gene: TRBV3-1/TRBV3-2; len: 15; d_gene: NA; CDR3nt: TGTGCCAGCAGCCAAGGCCAGGATCTTATCTACGAGCAGTACTTC; CDR3aa: CASSQGQDLIYEQYF
abundance: NA; j_gene: TRBJ2-1; v_gene: TRBV11-2; len: 15; d_gene: TRBD2; CDR3nt: TGTGCCAGCAGCTTATATCTAGCGGCGTACAATGAGCAGTTCTTC; CDR3aa: CASSLYLAAYNEQFF
abundance: NA; j_gene: TRBJ2-1; v_gene: TRBV29-1; len: 14; d_gene: TRBD1; CDR3nt: TGCAGCGCTCCGGGACAGTCCACCTACAATGAGCAGTTCTTC; CDR3aa: CSAPGQSTYNEQFF
abundance: once; j_gene: TRBJ1-4; v_gene: TRBV7-9; len: 13; d_gene: NA; CDR3nt: TGTGCCAGCAGCTTAAATTCGGGGGAAAAACTGTTTTTT; CDR3aa: CASSLNSGEKLFF
abundance: many; j_gene: TRBJ1-1; v_gene: TRBV7-9; len: 15; d_gene: TRBD1; CDR3nt: TGTGCCAGCAGCCTACGGACAGGGGGCTCTGCTGAAGCTTTCTTT; CDR3aa: CASSLRTGGSAEAFF
abundance: NA; j_gene: TRBJ1-1; v_gene: TRBV18; len: 13; d_gene: NA; CDR3nt: TGTGCCAGCTCAGCCTCAGAGAACACTGAAGCTTTCTTT; CDR3aa: CASSASENTEAFF
abundance: NA; j_gene: TRBJ2-7; v_gene: TRBV2; len: 14; d_gene: NA; CDR3nt: TGTGCCAGCAGCAGACTAGGGACCACCTACGAGCAGTACTTC; CDR3aa: CASSRLGTTYEQYF
abundance: NA; j_gene: TRBJ2-7; v_gene: TRBV9; len: 13; d_gene: NA; CDR3nt: TGTGCCAGCAGCGGGGGACTTTCATACGAGCAGTACTTC; CDR3aa: CASSGGLSYEQYF
abundance: NA; j_gene: TRBJ1-5; v_gene: TRBV7-2; len: 14; d_gene: NA; CDR3nt: TGTGCCAGCAGCTTATCTCGTCCGTCTCAGCCCCAGCATTTT; CDR3aa: CASSLSRPSQPQHF
abundance: NA; j_gene: TRBJ1-2; v_gene: TRBV20-1; len: 11; d_gene: NA; CDR3nt: TGCAGTGCTACTGGGGGCGCGGGCTACACCTTC; CDR3aa: CSATGGAGYTF
abundance: NA; j_gene: TRBJ1-6; v_gene: TRBV19; len: 18; d_gene: TRBD1; CDR3nt: TGTGCCAGTAGTATAGTCCCGGGACAGGGGCTGGGTAATTCACCCCTCCACTTT; CDR3aa: CASSIVPGQGLGNSPLHF
abundance: NA; j_gene: TRBJ2-3; v_gene: TRBV28; len: 15; d_gene: NA; CDR3nt: TGTGCCACCGCACTGCCGGGAGCAGGCACAGATACGCAGTATTTT; CDR3aa: CATALPGAGTDTQYF
abundance: NA; j_gene: TRBJ1-2; v_gene: TRBV15; len: 21; d_gene: NA; CDR3nt: TGTGCCACCAGCAGAGATGGGCCACGGGGGGGCCGCCTCTTAGCTAACTATGGCTACACCTTC; CDR3aa: CATSRDGPRGGRLLANYGYTF
abundance: NA; j_gene: TRBJ2-2; v_gene: TRBV7-2; len: 16; d_gene: NA; CDR3nt: TGTGCCAGCAGCAAGGGGCCGTTGGCCAACACCGGGGAGCTGTTTTTT; CDR3aa: CASSKGPLANTGELFF
abundance: NA; j_gene: TRBJ2-5; v_gene: TRBV6-2/TRBV6-3; len: 13; d_gene: NA; CDR3nt: TGTGCCAGCAGCCTGACTAGAAGGGAGACCCAGTACTTC; CDR3aa: CASSLTRRETQYF
abundance: NA; j_gene: TRBJ2-7; v_gene: TRBV6-1; len: 13; d_gene: TRBD1; CDR3nt: TGTGCCAGCAGTGATTGGGACAGGGACGAGCAGTACTTC; CDR3aa: CASSDWDRDEQYF
abundance: once; j_gene: TRBJ2-1; v_gene: TRBV24-1; len: 13; d_gene: TRBD1; CDR3nt: TGTGCCACCAGTTTACAGGGGGCTAGCGAGCAGTTCTTC; CDR3aa: CATSLQGASEQFF
abundance: NA; j_gene: TRBJ2-7; v_gene: TRBV4-3; len: 13; d_gene: NA; CDR3nt: TGCGCCAGCAGCCAAGATCGGGGAAGGGAGCAGTACTTC; CDR3aa: CASSQDRGREQYF
abundance: NA; j_gene: TRBJ2-3; v_gene: TRBV19; len: 13; d_gene: NA; CDR3nt: TGTGCCAGTAGTAGAACGGAGGCAGATACGCAGTATTTT; CDR3aa: CASSRTEADTQYF
abundance: NA; j_gene: TRBJ1-1; v_gene: TRBV9; len: 14; d_gene: NA; CDR3nt: TGTGCCAGCAGCGGGCAGGGAAGGAACACTGAAGCTTTCTTT; CDR3aa: CASSGQGRNTEAFF
abundance: NA; j_gene: TRBJ2-1; v_gene: TRBV7-2; len: 15; d_gene: TRBD2; CDR3nt: TGTGCCAGCAGCATCCGACTAGCGGGGAACAATGAGCAGTTCTTC; CDR3aa: CASSIRLAGNNEQFF
abundance: NA; j_gene: TRBJ1-1; v_gene: TRBV6-5; len: 13; d_gene: NA; CDR3nt: TGTGCCAGCGGGAAGGGGCGGTGGACTGAAGCTTTCTTT; CDR3aa: CASGKGRWTEAFF
abundance: NA; j_gene: TRBJ2-3; v_gene: TRBV4-3; len: 16; d_gene: TRBD2; CDR3nt: TGCGCCAGCAGCCAAGGGGCGCGGGGGGGCTCAGATACGCAGTATTTT; CDR3aa: CASSQGARGGSDTQYF
abundance: NA; j_gene: TRBJ1-4; v_gene: TRBV30; len: 14; d_gene: TRBD1; CDR3nt: TGTGCCTGGAGTGCCGGGACAGGGCCTGAAAAACTGTTTTTT; CDR3aa: CAWSAGTGPEKLFF
abundance: NA; j_gene: TRBJ2-1; v_gene: TRBV9; len: 15; d_gene: TRBD2; CDR3nt: TGTGCCAGCAGCTCTAAACCAGCGGGAGAAAACGAGCAGTTCTTC; CDR3aa: CASSSKPAGENEQFF
abundance: NA; j_gene: TRBJ1-2; v_gene: TRBV19; len: 16; d_gene: TRBD1; CDR3nt: TGTGCCAGTAGTCCCCTCCTGGACAGGGCTAACTATGGCTACACCTTC; CDR3aa: CASSPLLDRANYGYTF
abundance: few; j_gene: TRBJ2-2; v_gene: TRBV27; len: 14; d_gene: TRBD2; CDR3nt: TGTGCCAGCAGACTAGCGGGGGGCACCGGGGAGCTGTTTTTT; CDR3aa: CASRLAGGTGELFF
abundance: NA; j_gene: TRBJ1-1; v_gene: TRBV5-4; len: 15; d_gene: NA; CDR3nt: TGTGCCAGCGATGGCAACGGGAACGTGAACACTGAAGCTTTCTTT; CDR3aa: CASDGNGNVNTEAFF
abundance: few; j_gene: TRBJ2-7; v_gene: TRBV18; len: 15; d_gene: NA; CDR3nt: TGTGCCAGCTCACCTTCCTCCGCGGCGGGTTACGAGCAGTACTTC; CDR3aa: CASSPSSAAGYEQYF
abundance: NA; j_gene: TRBJ2-6; v_gene: TRBV5-1; len: 16; d_gene: NA; CDR3nt: TGCGCCAGCAGCGGGGGCACCCTCTCTGGGGCCAACGTCCTGACTTTC; CDR3aa: CASSGGTLSGANVLTF